This T cell receptor (beta chain) was found in a study of early T cells in non-severe SARS-CoV-2 infection. About the study: Sequencing targeted bulk RNA from unsorted whole blood, leaving chains unpaired.

General study results and limits: The study's VDJdb matching favored anti-spike CD8 responses and missed private and CD4 specificities.

The CDR3 has 15 amino acids. Individually, cDNA molecules had unique molecular identifiers attached to them. Each CDR3 protein gets one entry after TCRdb re-called the 5' RACE reads with MiXCR. Counted here are approximately 97,000 distinct CDR3 sequences, more than 9.5% occurring once; the ten biggest clones make up 4.7%. Comment on this clonotype: Its target is unknown.

This specimen was whole blood, taken at baseline. The gene calls are TRBV12-2 and TRBJ2-7; the table assigns TRBD1, which was not confirmed against the DNA. TRBV12-2 is recorded as a pseudogene. This TCR derives from an adult who was a healthcare worker with PCR-confirmed SARS-CoV-2 infection or an uninfected control (not recorded which). The chain's CDR3 is CASRFPGQGAHEQYF. In nucleotides, the CDR3 is TGTGCAAGTCGTTTTCCGGGACAGGGGGCTCACGAGCAGTACTTC.